This TCR beta chain was profiled in a study of blood T cell repertoires in COVID-19. Across the study: Acute-phase and convalescent COVID-19 samples originated in the United States, Italy and Spain. Sample material is recorded as cDNA or gDNA derived from T cells, B-cell-depleted T cells, or PBMCs.

As originally analysed: Nucleated cell counts were estimated from reference gene primer amplification. Some clones are missing from TCRdb's copy, which holds only in-frame ones; the method was immunoSEQ multiplex PCR. That table supplies the V and J calls and clone size; D and trimming were determined from the DNA. The table shows about 190,000 clones, with 65% to 80% occurring only once. V was clipped by 5 bases and J by 6 bases, with 12 bases between them. The V gene's germline CDR1 is MNHEY and CDR2 SVGAGI. There are 13 residues in the CDR3. What was sequenced was peripheral blood. This sequence joins TRBV6-5 and TRBJ2-3, with D perhaps TRBD2 (5 bases). The clonotype originates from a woman in her forties or fifties with acute or convalescent COVID-19. The CDR3 DNA is TGTGCCAGCAGTACTAGTCAAGTGGATACGCAGTATTTT. Amino acids: CASSTSQVDTQYF.